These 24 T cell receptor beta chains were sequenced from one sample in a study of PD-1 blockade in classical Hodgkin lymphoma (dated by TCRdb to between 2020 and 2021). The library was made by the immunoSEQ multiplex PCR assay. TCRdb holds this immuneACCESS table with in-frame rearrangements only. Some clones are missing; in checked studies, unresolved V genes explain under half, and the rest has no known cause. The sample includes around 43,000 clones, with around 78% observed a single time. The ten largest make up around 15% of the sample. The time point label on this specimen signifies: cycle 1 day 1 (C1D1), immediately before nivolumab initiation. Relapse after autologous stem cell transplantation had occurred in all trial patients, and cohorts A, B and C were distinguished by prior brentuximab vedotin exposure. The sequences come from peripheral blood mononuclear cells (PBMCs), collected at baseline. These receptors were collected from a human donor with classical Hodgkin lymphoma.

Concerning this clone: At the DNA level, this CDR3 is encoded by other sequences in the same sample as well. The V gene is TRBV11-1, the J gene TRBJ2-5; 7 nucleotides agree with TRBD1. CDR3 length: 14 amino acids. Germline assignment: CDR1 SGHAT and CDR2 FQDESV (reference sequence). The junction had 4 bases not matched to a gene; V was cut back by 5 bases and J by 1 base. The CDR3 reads CASSPRQGQETQYF. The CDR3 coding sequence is TGTGCCAGCAGCCCCCGACAGGGCCAAGAGACCCAGTACTTC.

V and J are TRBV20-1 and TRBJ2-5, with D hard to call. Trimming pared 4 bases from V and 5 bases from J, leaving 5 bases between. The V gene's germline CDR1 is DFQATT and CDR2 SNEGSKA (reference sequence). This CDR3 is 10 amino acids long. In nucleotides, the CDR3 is TGCAGTGCTATCGGGGAGACCCAGTACTTC. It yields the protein CSAIGETQYF.

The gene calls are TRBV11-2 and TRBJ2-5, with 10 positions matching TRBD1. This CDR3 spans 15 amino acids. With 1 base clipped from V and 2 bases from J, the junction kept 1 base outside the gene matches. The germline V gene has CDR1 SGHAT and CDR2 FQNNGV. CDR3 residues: CASSLGTGGQETQYF. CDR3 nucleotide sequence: TGTGCCAGCAGCTTAGGGACAGGGGGTCAAGAGACCCAGTACTTC. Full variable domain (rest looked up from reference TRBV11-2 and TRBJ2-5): EAGVAQSPRYKIIEKRQSVAFWCNPISGHATLYWYQQILGQGPKLLIQFQNNGVVDDSQLPKDRFSAERLKGVDSTLKIQPAKLEDSAVYLCASSLGTGGQETQYFGPGTRLLVL.

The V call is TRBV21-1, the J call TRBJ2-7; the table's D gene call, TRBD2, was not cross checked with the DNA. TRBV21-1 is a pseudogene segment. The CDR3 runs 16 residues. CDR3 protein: CASSKGRVAGCYEQYF. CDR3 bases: TGTGCCAGCAGCAAAGGAAGGGTAGCGGGGTGCTACGAGCAGTACTTC.

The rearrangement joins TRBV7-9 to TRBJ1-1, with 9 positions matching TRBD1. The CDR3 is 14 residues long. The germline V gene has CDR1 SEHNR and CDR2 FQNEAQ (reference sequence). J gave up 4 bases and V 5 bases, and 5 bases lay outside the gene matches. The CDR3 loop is CASSTRDRATEAFF. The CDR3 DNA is TGTGCCAGCAGCACTCGGGACAGGGCCACTGAAGCTTTCTTT.

The CDR3 loop is CASSQDWGLEKLFF. The CDR3 DNA reads as TGTGCCAGCAGCCAAGATTGGGGCCTCGAAAAACTGTTTTTT. The J gene is TRBJ1-4, the V gene TRBV4-2, with D perhaps TRBD1 (5 bases). Trimming left V 0 bases short and J 8 bases short, with 10 bases between. CDR1 is LGHNA and CDR2 is YNFKEQ in the germline V gene. The CDR3 covers 14 residues.

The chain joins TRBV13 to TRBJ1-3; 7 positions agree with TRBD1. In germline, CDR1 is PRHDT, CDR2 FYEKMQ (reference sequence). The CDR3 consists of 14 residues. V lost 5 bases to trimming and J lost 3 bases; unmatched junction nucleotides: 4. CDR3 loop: CASSRRDSGNTIYF. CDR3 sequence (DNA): TGTGCCAGCAGCAGAAGGGACAGTGGAAACACCATATATTTT.

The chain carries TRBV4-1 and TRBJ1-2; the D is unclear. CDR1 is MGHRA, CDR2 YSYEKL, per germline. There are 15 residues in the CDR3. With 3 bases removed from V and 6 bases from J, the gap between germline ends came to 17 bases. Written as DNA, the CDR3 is TGCGCCAGCAGCCAGTTAGAGCAAAATCTTAATGGCTACACCTTC. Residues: CASSQLEQNLNGYTF.

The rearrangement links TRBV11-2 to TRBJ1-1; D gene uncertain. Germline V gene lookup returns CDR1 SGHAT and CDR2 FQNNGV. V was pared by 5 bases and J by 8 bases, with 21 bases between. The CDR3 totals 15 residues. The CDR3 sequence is CASSTQNFAQVEAFF. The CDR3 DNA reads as TGTGCCAGCAGCACCCAAAACTTCGCGCAGGTCGAAGCTTTCTTT.

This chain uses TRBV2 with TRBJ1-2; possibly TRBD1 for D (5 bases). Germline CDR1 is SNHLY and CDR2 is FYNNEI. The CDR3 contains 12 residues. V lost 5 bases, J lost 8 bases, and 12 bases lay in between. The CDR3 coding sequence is TGTGCCAGCAGTCTAATGGGGGAGGGCTACACCTTC. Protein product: CASSLMGEGYTF.

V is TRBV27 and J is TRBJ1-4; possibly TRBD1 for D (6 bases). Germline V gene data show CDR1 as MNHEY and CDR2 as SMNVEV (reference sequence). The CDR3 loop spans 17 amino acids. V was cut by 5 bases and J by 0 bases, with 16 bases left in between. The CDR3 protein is CASSPETGPATNEKLFF. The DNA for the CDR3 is TGTGCCAGCAGTCCGGAAACAGGGCCTGCAACTAATGAAAAACTGTTTTTT.

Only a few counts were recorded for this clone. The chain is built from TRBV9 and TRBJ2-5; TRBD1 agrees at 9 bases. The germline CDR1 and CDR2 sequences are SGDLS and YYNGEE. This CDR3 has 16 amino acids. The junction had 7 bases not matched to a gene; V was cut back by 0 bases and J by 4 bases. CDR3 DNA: TGTGCCAGCAGCGTAGACAAACAGGGGGCACGAGAGACCCAGTACTTC. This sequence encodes CASSVDKQGARETQYF. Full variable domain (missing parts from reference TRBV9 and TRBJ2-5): DSGVTQTPKHLITATGQRVTLRCSPRSGDLSVYWYQQSLDQGLQFLIQYYNGEERAKGNILERFSAQQFPDLHSELNLSSLELGDSALYFCASSVDKQGARETQYFGPGTRLLVL.

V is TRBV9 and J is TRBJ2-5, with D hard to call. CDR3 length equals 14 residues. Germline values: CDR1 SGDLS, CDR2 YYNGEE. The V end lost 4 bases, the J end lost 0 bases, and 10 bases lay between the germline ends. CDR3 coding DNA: TGTGCCAGCAGCTCATCGATGTACCAAGAGACCCAGTACTTC. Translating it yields CASSSSMYQETQYF.

CDR3 sequence reads: CASRDSQNEQYF. CDR3 nucleotide sequence: TGTGCCAGCCGGGACAGCCAAAACGAGCAGTACTTC. V gene TRBV2 combines with J gene TRBJ2-7; 7 bases fit TRBD1. This CDR3 is built from 12 residues. With 8 bases clipped from V and 5 bases from J, the junction kept 6 bases outside the gene matches. Germline CDR1 reads SNHLY; CDR2 reads FYNNEI.

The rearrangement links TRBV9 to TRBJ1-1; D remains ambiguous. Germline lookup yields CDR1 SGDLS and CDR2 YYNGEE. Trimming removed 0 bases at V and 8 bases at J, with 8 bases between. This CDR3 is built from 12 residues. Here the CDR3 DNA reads TGTGCCAGCAGCGTAGAAGGGAAGGAAGCTTTCTTT. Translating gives CASSVEGKEAFF.

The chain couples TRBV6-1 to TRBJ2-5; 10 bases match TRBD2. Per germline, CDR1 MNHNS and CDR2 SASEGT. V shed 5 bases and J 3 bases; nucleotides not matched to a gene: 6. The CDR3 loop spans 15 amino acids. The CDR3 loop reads CASSRAGGREETQYF. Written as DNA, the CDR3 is TGTGCCAGCAGTCGAGCGGGGGGGCGCGAAGAGACCCAGTACTTC.

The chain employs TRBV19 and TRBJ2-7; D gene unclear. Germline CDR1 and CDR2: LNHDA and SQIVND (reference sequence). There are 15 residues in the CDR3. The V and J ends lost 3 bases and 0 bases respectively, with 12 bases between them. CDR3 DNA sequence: TGTGCCAGTAGTATGTCAGCTCTAAGCTCCTACGAGCAGTACTTC. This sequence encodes CASSMSALSSYEQYF.

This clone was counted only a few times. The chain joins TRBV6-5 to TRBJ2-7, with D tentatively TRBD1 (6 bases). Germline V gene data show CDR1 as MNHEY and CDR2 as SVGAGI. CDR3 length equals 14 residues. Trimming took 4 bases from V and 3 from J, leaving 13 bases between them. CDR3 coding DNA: TGTGCCAGCAGTTCACAACAGGGAAGCTACGAGCAGTACTTC. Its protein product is CASSSQQGSYEQYF.

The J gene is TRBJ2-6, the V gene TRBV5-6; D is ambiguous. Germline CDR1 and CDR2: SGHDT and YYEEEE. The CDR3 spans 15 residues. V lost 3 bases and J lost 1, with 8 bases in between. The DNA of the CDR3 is TGTGCCAGCAGCTCATTTACTTCTGGGGCCAACGTCCTGACTTTC. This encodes CASSSFTSGANVLTF.

The CDR3 here is CASSFPGPGREQYF. In DNA form, the CDR3 reads TGTGCCAGCAGCTTCCCGGGACCTGGAAGGGAGCAGTACTTC. The V call is TRBV5-4, the J call TRBJ2-7; D tentatively fits TRBD1 or TRBD2 (5 bases each). CDR3 length: 14 amino acids. The germline gives CDR1 SGHNT, CDR2 YYREEE (reference sequence). Trimming cost V 2 bases and J 7 bases, with 16 bases left between them.

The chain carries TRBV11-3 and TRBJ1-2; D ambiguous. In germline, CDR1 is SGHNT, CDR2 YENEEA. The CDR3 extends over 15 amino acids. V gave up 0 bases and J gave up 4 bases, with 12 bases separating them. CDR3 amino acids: CASSLDIGPVYGYTF. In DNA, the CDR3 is TGTGCCAGCAGCTTAGATATCGGCCCCGTCTATGGCTACACCTTC.

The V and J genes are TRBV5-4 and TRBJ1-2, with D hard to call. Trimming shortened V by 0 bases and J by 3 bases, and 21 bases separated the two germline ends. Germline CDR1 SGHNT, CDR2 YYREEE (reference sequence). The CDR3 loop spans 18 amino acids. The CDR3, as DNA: TGTGCCAGCAGCTTGGAAGAAGGAGGGATAAGGGAGGACTATGGCTACACCTTC. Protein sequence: CASSLEEGGIREDYGYTF. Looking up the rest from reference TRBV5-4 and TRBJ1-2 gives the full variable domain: ETGVTQSPTHLIKTRGQQVTLRCSSQSGHNTVSWYQQALGQGPQFIFQYYREEENGRGNFPPRFSGLQFPNYSSELNVNALELDDSALYLCASSLEEGGIREDYGYTFGSGTRLTVV.

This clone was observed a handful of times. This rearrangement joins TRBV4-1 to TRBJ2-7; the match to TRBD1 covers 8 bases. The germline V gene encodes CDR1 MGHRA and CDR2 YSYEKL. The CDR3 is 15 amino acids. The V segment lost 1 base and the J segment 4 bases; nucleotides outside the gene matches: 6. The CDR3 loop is CASSQGQGAGYEQYF. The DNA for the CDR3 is TGCGCCAGCAGCCAAGGGCAGGGGGCGGGATACGAGCAGTACTTC.

CDR3 nucleotide sequence: TGTGCCAGCAGGGTTGGAGGGACCGGGGAGCTGTTTTTT. This translates into CASRVGGTGELFF. V and J are TRBV5-4 and TRBJ2-2; perhaps TRBD2 as D (6 bases). V was pared by 5 bases and J by 5 bases, with 10 bases between. The length of the CDR3 is 13 residues. Germline V lookup: CDR1 SGHNT, CDR2 YYREEE (reference sequence). Filled out from reference TRBV5-4 and TRBJ2-2, the complete variable domain reads ETGVTQSPTHLIKTRGQQVTLRCSSQSGHNTVSWYQQALGQGPQFIFQYYREEENGRGNFPPRFSGLQFPNYSSELNVNALELDDSALYLCASRVGGTGELFFGEGSRLTVL.